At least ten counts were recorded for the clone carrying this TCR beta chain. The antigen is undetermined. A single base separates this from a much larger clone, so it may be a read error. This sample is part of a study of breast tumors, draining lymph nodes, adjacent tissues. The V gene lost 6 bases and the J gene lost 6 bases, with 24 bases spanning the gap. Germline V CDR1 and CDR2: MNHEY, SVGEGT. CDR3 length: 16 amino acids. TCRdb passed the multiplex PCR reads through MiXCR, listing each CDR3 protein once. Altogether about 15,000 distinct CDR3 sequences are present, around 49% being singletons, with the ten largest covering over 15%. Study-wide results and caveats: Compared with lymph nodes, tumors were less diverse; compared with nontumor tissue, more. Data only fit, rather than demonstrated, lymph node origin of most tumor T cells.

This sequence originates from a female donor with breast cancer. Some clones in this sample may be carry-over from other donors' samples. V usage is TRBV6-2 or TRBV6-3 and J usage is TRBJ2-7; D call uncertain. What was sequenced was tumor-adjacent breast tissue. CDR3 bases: TGTGCCAGCAGCCCAGTGCACCCCCGTGTGGGGTCCGAGCAGTACTTC. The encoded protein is CASSPVHPRVGSEQYF.